This T cell receptor beta chain was sequenced during a study of shared clonotypes between healthy human individuals. Study information: The people who gave samples were two women and a few men aged 18 to 49.

The protocol was immunoSEQ multiplex PCR, while the TCRdb copy is restricted to in-frame clones and leaves out a portion. Of approximately 1.1 million clones listed, 70% to 80% are singletons. Overall study results and limits: Sharing across a handful of donors was seen in approximately 5.2% of naive CD4 clonotypes.

Comments on this clone: Its cognate antigen is unknown.

Into CD45RA+ naive and CD45RA-negative memory subsets, the CD4+ cells were split. The CDR3 spans 16 residues. Germline-derived CDR1 and CDR2 are SGHTS and YDEGEE. V was shortened by 0 bases and J by 4 bases, with 13 bases between the two germline ends. The chain uses TRBV5-8 and TRBJ1-4, with D perhaps matching TRBD1 (5 bases). The TCR originated in a young man in good health. Some clones in this sample may be carry-over from other donors' samples. Sequencing used memory CD4+ T cells from PBMCs. Regarding subset: CD45RA-negative fraction. The CDR3 region has the DNA TGTGCCAGCAGCTTGGCCCAAGGGGCGCTTAATGAAAAACTGTTTTTT. This sequence encodes CASSLAQGALNEKLFF.